This TCR beta chain was captured in a study of OX40 agonist ivuxolimab in advanced cancers. Across the whole study: Cancers in dose escalation were hepatocellular, melanoma, renal cell and head and neck. The study reported partial responses in three patients: one hepatocellular carcinoma, two cutaneous melanoma.

The table came from immunoSEQ multiplex PCR; TCRdb's copy has only in-frame clones and leaves some out. There are about 38,000 clones in the sample; around 87% occur only once, and less than 35% lies in the top ten. CDR1 and CDR2 from the germline V gene are SGHDN and FVKESK. This CDR3 is 14 amino acids long. The germline V and J ends were trimmed by 8 bases and 2 bases, with 12 bases remaining between them. Regarding this clone: Its antigen is unknown.

Study outcomes and limitations: CD8+ T cells showed, on average, more clonal expansion than CD4+ cells.

Material: CD4+ or CD8+ T cells sorted from blood, obtained in a trial of the OX40 agonist ivuxolimab. The chain links TRBV14 to TRBJ2-2, with D possibly TRBD2 on 6 matching bases. The sequence was collected from an adult with an advanced solid tumor such as melanoma, head and neck, liver or kidney cancer. CDR3 amino acids: CASEGGVNTGELFF. In DNA, the CDR3 is TGTGCCAGCGAAGGCGGGGTAAACACCGGGGAGCTGTTTTTT.